The sequence of this T cell receptor beta chain was determined in a study of regulatory T cells in long-lasting Graves disease. About the study: For a period under 3 months, newly diagnosed Graves' patients had taken antithyroid drugs.

This CDR3 comprises 15 residues. Trimming stripped 6 bases from V and 0 bases from J, with 12 bases between. The V gene's germline CDR1 is SNHLY and CDR2 FYNNEI. This clonotype has a count of ten or more. The antigen is unknown. To make TCR beta libraries, researchers used iRepertoire HTBI primers and Arm-PCR of CDR3 regions. TCRdb reprocessed the multiplex PCR reads with MiXCR, giving one entry per CDR3 protein. The table includes fewer than 450,000 distinct CDR3 sequences, 15% detected once. Time point indicated: newly diagnosed GD, antithyroid drugs for less than 3 months. PBMC-derived RNA was used for the TCR library. Study results and limitations: Persistent disease was characterized by preferential usage of TRBV28, TRBJ1-2 and TRBJ2-5.

The sample was also linked to a second study, of T cells in Graves' hyperthyroidism and ophthalmopathy.

The source was peripheral blood mononuclear cells (PBMCs), collected at new diagnosis, from a patient treated with antithyroid drugs. The chain links TRBV2 to TRBJ2-1; D may correspond to TRBD1 or TRBD2 (5 bases each). This sequence originates from a woman between 40 and 55 years old with Graves disease. As DNA, the CDR3 is TGTGCCAGCAGGATGGGGACCGACTCCTACAATGAGCAGTTCTTC. It encodes CASRMGTDSYNEQFF.